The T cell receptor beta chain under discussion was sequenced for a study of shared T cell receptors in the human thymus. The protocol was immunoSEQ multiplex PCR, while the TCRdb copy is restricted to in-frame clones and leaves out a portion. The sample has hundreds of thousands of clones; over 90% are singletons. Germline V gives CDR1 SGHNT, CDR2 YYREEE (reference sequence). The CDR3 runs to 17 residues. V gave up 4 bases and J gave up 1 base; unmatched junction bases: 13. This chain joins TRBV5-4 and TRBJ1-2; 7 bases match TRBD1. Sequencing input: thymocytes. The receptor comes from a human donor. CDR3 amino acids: CASSTPIRQGLNYGYTF. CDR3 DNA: TGTGCCAGCAGCACACCGATAAGACAGGGTCTTAACTATGGCTACACCTTC.